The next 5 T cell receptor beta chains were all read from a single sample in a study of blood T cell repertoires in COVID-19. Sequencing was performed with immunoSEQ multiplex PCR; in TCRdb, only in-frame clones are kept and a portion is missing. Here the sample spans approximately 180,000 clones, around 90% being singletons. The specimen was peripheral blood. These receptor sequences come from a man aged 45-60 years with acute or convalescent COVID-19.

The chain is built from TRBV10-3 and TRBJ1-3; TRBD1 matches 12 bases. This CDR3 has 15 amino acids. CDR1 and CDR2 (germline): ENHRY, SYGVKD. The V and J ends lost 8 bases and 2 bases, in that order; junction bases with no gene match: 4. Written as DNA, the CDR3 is TGTGCCATCTCGGGACAGGGGGCAACTGGAAACACCATATATTTT. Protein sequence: CAISGQGATGNTIYF.

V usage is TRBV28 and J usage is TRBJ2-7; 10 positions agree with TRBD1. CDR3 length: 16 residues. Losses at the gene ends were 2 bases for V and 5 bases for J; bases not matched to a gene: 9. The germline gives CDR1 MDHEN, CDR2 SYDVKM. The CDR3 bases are TGTGCCAGCAGTTTAAGCCAGACAGGGGGCGCGGACGAGCAGTACGTC. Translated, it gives CASSLSQTGGADEQYV.

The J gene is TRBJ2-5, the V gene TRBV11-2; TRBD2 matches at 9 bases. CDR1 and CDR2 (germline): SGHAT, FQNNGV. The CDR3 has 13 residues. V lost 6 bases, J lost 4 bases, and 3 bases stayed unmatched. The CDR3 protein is CASRASGVETQYF. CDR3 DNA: TGTGCCAGCAGGGCTAGCGGGGTAGAGACCCAGTACTTC.

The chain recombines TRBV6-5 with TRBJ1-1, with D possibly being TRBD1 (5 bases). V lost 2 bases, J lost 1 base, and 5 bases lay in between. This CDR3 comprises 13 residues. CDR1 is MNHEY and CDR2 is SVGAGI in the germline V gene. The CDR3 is CASSYQGNTEAFF. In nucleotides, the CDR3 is TGTGCCAGCAGTTACCAGGGGAACACTGAAGCTTTCTTT.

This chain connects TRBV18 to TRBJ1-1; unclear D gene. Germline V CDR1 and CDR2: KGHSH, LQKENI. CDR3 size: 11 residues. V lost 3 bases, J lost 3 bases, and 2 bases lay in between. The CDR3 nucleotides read TGTGCCAGCTCACCCGACACTGAAGCTTTCTTT. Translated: CASSPDTEAFF.